The clone carrying this T cell receptor (beta chain) was counted ten times or more. Its specificity is not known. Regions amplified from RNA transcripts were the TCR beta CDR3 regions. The HTBI primer set served for first-round RT-PCR of the TCR CDR3. TCRdb ran MiXCR on the multiplex PCR reads and lists one entry per CDR3 protein. This sample yields a few hundred thousand distinct CDR3 sequences, of which about 15% are seen a single time; around 5.4% belongs to the top ten. These data are taken from a study of T cells in Graves' hyperthyroidism and ophthalmopathy. Overall study findings and caveats: Expanded thyroid clonotypes (above 0.001) were mostly also found in blood.

Thyroid ultrasound and orbital computed tomography, with clinical symptoms and serum thyroxine and TRAb, informed diagnoses. The CDR3 is made up of 15 amino acids. Trimming stripped 3 bases from V and 4 bases from J, with 13 bases between. Germline V lookup: CDR1 MNHEY, CDR2 SMNVEV (reference sequence). The chain carries TRBV27 and TRBJ2-1; TRBD2 is a possible D gene (5 bases). This TCR came from a woman aged 25 to 45 with Graves' hyperthyroidism that later progressed to Graves' ophthalmopathy. The sequenced sample consisted of blood. The CDR3 region is CASSLGAPGYNEQFF. The DNA of the CDR3 is TGTGCCAGCAGTTTGGGAGCTCCCGGTTACAATGAGCAGTTCTTC.